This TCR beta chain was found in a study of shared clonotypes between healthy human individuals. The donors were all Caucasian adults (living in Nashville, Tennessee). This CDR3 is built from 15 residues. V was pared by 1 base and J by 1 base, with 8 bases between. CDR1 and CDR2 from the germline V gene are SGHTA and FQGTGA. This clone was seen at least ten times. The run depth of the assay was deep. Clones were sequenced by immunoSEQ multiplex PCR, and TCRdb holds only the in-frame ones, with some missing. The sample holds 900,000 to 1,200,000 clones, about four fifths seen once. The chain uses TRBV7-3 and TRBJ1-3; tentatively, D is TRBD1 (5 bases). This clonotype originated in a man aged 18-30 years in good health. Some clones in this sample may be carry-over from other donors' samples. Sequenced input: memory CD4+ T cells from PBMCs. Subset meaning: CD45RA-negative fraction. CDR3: CASSLRGDSGNTIYF. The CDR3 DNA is TGTGCCAGCAGCTTAAGGGGGGATTCTGGAAACACCATATATTTT.